The T cell receptor (beta chain) under discussion was sequenced for a study of neoadjuvant anti-PD-1 for oral cavity cancer. For the study at large: Patients without progression got a fourth dose around day 43. Overall study results and limits: Post-treatment tumors with larger preexisting clones showed more shrinkage.

The method was immunoSEQ multiplex PCR; TCRdb's version includes in-frame clones alone and lacks a portion of them. The sample lists 7,000 to 9,000 clones; about 53% were seen once. Points on this clone: As yet, its antigen is unknown.

Patients had HPV-negative, locally advanced oral cavity squamous cell carcinoma. The V end was cut by 6 bases, the J end by 2 bases, with 10 bases between. The CDR3 spans 13 residues. Germline V gene lookup returns CDR1 WNHNN and CDR2 SYGVQD (reference sequence). The TCR was taken from a person aged 35-79 years with oral cavity squamous cell carcinoma. The sequencing used tumor tissue, collected before nivolumab (anti-PD-1) treatment. The chain uses TRBV10-1 and TRBJ1-1; possibly TRBD1 for D (5 bases). The CDR3 DNA sequence: TGCGCCAGCAGCGGGACCGTAAACACTGAAGCTTTCTTT. It translates to CASSGTVNTEAFF.